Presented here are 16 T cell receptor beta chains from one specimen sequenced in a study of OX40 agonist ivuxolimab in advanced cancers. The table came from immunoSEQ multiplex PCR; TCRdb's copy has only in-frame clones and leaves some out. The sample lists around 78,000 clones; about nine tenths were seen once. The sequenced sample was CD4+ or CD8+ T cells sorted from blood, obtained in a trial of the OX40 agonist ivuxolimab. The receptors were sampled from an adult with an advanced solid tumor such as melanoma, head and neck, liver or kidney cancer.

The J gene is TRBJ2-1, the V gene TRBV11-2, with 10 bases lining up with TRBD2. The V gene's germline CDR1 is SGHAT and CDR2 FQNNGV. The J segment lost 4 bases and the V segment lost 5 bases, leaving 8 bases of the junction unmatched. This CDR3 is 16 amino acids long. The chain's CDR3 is CASSPLSSGGYNEQFF. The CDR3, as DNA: TGTGCCAGCAGCCCTCTTTCTAGCGGGGGATACAATGAGCAGTTCTTC.

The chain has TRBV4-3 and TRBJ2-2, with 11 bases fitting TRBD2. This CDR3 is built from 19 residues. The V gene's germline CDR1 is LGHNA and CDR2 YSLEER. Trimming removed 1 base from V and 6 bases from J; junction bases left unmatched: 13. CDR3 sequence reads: CASSQVSGISGRASGELFF. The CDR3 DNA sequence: TGCGCCAGCAGCCAAGTGTCGGGCATTAGCGGGAGGGCCTCCGGGGAGCTGTTTTTT.

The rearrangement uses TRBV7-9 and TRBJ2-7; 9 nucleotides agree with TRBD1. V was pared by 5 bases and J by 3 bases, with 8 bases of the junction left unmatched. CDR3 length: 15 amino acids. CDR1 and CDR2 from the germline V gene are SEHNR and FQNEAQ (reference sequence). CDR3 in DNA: TGTGCCAGCAGCGCAGTGGACAGGGGCAACTACGAGCAGTACTTC. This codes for CASSAVDRGNYEQYF.

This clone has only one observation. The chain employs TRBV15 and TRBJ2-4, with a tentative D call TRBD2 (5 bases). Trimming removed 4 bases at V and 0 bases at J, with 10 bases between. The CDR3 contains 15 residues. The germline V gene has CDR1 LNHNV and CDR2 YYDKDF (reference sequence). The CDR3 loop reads CATSNGGLAKNIQYF. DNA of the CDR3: TGTGCCACCAGCAACGGAGGCCTAGCCAAAAACATTCAGTACTTC.

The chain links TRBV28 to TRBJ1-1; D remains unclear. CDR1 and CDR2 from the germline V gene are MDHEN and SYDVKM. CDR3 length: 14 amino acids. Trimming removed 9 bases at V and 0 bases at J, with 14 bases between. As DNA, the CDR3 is TGTGCCAGTTTGGGTGATGCGTTGAACACTGAAGCTTTCTTT. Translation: CASLGDALNTEAFF.

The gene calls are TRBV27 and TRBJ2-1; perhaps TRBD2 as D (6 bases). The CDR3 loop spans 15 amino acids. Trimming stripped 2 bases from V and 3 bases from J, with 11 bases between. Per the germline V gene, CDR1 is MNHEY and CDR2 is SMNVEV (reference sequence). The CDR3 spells CASSLRTGVYNEQFF. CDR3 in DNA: TGTGCCAGCAGTTTACGGACGGGGGTCTACAATGAGCAGTTCTTC.

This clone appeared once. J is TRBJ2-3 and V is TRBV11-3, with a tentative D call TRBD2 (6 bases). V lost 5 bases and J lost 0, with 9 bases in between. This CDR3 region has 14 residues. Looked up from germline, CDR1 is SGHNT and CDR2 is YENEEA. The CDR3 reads CASSPTRSTDTQYF. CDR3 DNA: TGTGCCAGCAGCCCGACTAGGAGCACAGATACGCAGTATTTT. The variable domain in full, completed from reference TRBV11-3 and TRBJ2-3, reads EAGVVQSPRYKIIEKKQPVAFWCNPISGHNTLYWYLQNLGQGPELLIRYENEEAVDDSQLPKDRFSAERLKGVDSTLKIQPAELGDSAVYLCASSPTRSTDTQYFGPGTRLTVL.

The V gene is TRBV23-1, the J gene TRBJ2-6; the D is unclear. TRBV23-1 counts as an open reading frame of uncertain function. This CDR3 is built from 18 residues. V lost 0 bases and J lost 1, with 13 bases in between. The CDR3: CASSQSRYGSSGANVLTF. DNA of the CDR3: TGCGCCAGCAGTCAATCGCGTTATGGGTCTTCTGGGGCCAACGTCCTGACTTTC.

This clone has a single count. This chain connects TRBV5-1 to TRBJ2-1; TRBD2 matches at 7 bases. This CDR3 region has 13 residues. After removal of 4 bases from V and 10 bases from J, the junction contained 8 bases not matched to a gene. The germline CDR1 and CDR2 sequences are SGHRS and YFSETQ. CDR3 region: CASSISTSMEQFF. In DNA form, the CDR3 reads TGCGCCAGCAGCATCTCGACTAGCATGGAGCAGTTCTTC.

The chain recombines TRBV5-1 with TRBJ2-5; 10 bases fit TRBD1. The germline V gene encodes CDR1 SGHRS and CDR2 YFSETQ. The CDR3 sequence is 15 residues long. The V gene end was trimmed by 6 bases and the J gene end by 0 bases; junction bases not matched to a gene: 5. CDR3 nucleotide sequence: TGCGCCAGCACCCCGGGACAGGGGTACCAAGAGACCCAGTACTTC. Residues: CASTPGQGYQETQYF.

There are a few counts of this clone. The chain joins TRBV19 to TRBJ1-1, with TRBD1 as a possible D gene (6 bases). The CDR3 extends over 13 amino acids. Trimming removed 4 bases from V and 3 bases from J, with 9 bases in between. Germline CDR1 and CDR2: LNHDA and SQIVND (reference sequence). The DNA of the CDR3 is TGTGCCAGTAGTAACAGGGAGGACACTGAAGCTTTCTTT. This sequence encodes CASSNREDTEAFF.

The CDR3 nucleotides are TGTGCTAGTGGTTTGGTACCCCAGGGACTCTATGGCTACACCTTC. This gives the protein CASGLVPQGLYGYTF. The V gene is TRBV12-5, the J gene TRBJ1-2; possible D gene TRBD1, 5 bases. Trimming stripped 0 bases from V and 4 bases from J, with 12 bases between. This CDR3 region has 15 residues. CDR1 and CDR2 (germline): LGHNT, FRNRAP.

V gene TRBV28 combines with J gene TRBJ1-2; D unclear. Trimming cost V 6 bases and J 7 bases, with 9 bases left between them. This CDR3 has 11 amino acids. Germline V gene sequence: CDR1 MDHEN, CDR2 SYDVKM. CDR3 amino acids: CASRLQSGYTF. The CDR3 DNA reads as TGTGCCAGCAGATTGCAATCTGGCTACACCTTC.

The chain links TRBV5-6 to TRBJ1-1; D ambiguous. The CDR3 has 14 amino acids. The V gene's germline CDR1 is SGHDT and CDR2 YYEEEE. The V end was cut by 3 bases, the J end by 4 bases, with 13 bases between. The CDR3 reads CASSSWTLSTEAFF. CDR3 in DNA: TGTGCCAGCAGCTCCTGGACGTTAAGCACTGAAGCTTTCTTT.

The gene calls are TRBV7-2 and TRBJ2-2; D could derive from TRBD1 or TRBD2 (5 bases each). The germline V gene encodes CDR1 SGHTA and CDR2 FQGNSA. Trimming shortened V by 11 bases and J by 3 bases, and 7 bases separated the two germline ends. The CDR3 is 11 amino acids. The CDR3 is CALGDTGELFF. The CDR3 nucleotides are TGTGCCCTGGGGGACACCGGGGAGCTGTTTTTT.

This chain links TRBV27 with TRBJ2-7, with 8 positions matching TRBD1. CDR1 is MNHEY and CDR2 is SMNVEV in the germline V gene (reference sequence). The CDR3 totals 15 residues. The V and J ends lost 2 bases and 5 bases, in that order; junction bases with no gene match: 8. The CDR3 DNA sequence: TGTGCCAGCAGTTTAGCATGGACAGGGAACCACGAGCAGTACTTC. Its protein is CASSLAWTGNHEQYF.